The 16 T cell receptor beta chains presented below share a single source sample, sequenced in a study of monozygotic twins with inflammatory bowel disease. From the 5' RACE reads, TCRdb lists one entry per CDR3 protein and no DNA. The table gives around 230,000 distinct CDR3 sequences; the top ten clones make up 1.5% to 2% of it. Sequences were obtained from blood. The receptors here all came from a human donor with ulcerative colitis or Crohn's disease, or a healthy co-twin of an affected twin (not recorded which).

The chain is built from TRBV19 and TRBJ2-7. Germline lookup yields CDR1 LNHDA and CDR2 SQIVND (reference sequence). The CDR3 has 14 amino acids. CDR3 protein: CASNPGRGIYEQYF.

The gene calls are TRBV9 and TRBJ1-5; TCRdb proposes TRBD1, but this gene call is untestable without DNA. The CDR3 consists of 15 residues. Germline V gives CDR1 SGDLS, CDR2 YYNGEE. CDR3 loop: CASSNSRDANQPQHF.

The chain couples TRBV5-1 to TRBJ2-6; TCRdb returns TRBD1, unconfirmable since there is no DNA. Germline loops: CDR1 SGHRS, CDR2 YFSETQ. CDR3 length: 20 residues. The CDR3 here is CASSTSPGALRSSGANVLTF.

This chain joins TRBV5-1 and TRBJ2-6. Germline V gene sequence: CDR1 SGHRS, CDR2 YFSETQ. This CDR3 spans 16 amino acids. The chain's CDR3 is CASSPDRLSGANVLTF.

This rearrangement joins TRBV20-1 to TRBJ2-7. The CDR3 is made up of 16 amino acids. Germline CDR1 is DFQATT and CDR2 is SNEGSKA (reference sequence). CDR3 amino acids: CSALRNDGSRSYEQYF.

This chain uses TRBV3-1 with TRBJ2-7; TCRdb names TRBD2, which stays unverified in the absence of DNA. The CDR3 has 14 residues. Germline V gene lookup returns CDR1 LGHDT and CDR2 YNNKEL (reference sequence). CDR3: CASRRGGGAYEQYF.

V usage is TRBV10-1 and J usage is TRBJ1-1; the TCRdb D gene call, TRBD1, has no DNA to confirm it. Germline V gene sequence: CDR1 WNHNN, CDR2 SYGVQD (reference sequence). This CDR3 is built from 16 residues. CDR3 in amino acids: CASSALARGRNTEAFF.

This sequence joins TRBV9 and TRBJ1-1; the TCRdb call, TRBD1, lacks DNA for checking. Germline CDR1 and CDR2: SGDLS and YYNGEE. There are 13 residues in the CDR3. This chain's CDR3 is CASGRQMNTEAFF.

CDR3 in amino acids: CASSRTVSGNEQYF. This chain uses TRBV11-2 with TRBJ2-7; TCRdb's D call, TRBD1, is unchecked because there is no DNA. Germline V gene lookup returns CDR1 SGHAT and CDR2 FQNNGV. The CDR3 extends over 14 amino acids.

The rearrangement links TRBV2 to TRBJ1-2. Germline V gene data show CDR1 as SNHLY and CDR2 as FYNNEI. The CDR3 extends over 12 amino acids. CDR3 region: CASSLSSYGYTF.

The CDR3 here is CASSIGENTEAFF. The V gene is TRBV5-1, the J gene TRBJ1-1. Germline-derived CDR1 and CDR2 are SGHRS and YFSETQ. The CDR3 is made up of 13 amino acids.

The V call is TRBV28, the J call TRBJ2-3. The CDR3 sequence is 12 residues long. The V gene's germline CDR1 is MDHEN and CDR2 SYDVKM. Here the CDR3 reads CASSLRTNTQYF.

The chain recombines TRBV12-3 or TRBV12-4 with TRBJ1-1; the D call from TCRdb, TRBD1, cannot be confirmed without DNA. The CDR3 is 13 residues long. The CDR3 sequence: CASSWVAGTEAFF.

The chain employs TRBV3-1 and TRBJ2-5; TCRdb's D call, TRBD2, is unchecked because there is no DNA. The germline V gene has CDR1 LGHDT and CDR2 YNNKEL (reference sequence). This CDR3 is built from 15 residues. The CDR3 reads CASSQDGLVGETQYF.

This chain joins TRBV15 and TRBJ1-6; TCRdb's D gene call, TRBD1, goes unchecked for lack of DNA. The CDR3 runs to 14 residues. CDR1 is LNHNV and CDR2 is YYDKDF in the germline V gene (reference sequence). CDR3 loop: CATSNDRGVSPLHF. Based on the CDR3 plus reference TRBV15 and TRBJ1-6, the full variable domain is DAMVIQNPRYQVTQFGKPVTLSCSQTLNHNVMYWYQQKSSQAPKLLFHYYDKDFNNEADTPDNFQSRRPNTSFCFLDIRSPGLGDTAMYLCATSNDRGVSPLHFGNGTRLTVT.

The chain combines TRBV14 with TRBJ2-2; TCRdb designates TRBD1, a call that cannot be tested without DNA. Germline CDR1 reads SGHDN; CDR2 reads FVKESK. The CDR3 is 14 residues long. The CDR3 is CASSPGIMTGELFF. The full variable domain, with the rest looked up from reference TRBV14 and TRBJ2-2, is EAGVTQFPSHSVIEKGQTVTLRCDPISGHDNLYWYRRVMGKEIKFLLHFVKESKQDESGMPNNRFLAERTGGTYSTLKVQPAELEDSGVYFCASSPGIMTGELFFGEGSRLTVL.